The 21 T cell receptor beta chains below all came from one sample that was sequenced in a study of human T cells and chemical hapten exposure. Sample time point: healthy volunteer bleed at 6 weeks. Extraction yielded total RNA from whole blood (unfractionated). TCRdb processed the RACE reads anew with MiXCR; each CDR3 protein has one entry. The sample has roughly 71,000 distinct CDR3 sequences, under 7.5% seen once; the top ten hold 3% to 3.5%. Sequencing used whole blood. Source of these receptors: a female donor in good health. Some clones in this sample may be carry-over from other donors' samples.

This clonotype was observed a few times. The chain uses TRBV12-3 or TRBV12-4 and TRBJ1-2; D gene uncertain. CDR3 length equals 16 residues. The V end lost 6 bases, the J end lost 4 bases, and 21 bases lay between the germline ends. Written as DNA, the CDR3 is TGTGCCAGCAGCCCCGAAGGGTCATTGGGTGTCTATGGCTACACCTTC. Its protein is CASSPEGSLGVYGYTF.

This rearrangement joins TRBV7-9 to TRBJ1-1; tentatively, D is TRBD1 (6 bases). Trimming removed 4 bases at V and 2 bases at J, with 14 bases between. Germline V gene sequence: CDR1 SEHNR, CDR2 FQNEAQ (reference sequence). The length of the CDR3 is 15 residues. As DNA, the CDR3 is TGTGCCAGCAGCTCCCGTTGGGGGGCTAACACTGAAGCTTTCTTT. Its translation: CASSSRWGANTEAFF.

The sample holds a few counts of this clonotype. J is TRBJ1-3 and V is TRBV2; weak D call: TRBD1 (5 bases). CDR1 and CDR2 from the germline V gene are SNHLY and FYNNEI. Between the trimmed V and J ends, which lost 4 bases and 1 base, there was a span of 5 bases. The CDR3 totals 13 residues. CDR3 sequence reads: CASSGQSGNTIYF. CDR3 nucleotide sequence: TGTGCCAGCAGTGGACAGTCTGGAAACACCATATATTTT.

This clonotype has a handful of counts. The V and J genes are TRBV24-1 and TRBJ2-3; 9 bases fit TRBD2. The V segment lost 1 base and the J segment 1 base; nucleotides outside the gene matches: 14. CDR1 and CDR2 from the germline V gene are KGHDR and SFDVKD. This CDR3 is 20 amino acids long. In DNA form, the CDR3 reads TGTGCCACCAGTGATTTTGATTTAGCGGGAGAGGGCATTCGCACAGATACGCAGTATTTT. Protein product: CATSDFDLAGEGIRTDTQYF.

This clonotype has at least ten counts. V gene TRBV29-1 combines with J gene TRBJ2-5; either TRBD1 or TRBD2 may supply D (5 bases each). Germline V CDR1 and CDR2: SQVTM, ANQGSEA. The V end was cut by 3 bases, the J end by 5 bases, with 10 bases between. CDR3 length equals 12 residues. The CDR3 sequence is CSVDKEGETQYF. The CDR3 region has the DNA TGCAGCGTTGATAAAGAGGGGGAGACCCAGTACTTC.

This clonotype appeared many times. The CDR3 loop reads CASSFERTSTDTQYF. The CDR3 DNA sequence: TGTGCCAGCAGCTTCGAGCGGACTAGCACAGATACGCAGTATTTT. The V gene is TRBV5-6, the J gene TRBJ2-3; D is possibly TRBD2 (5 bases). Germline lookup yields CDR1 SGHDT and CDR2 YYEEEE. V gave up 2 bases and J gave up 0 bases, with 10 bases separating them. CDR3 size: 15 residues.

This clonotype was seen a handful of times. The junction differs from germline at one of its ends, possibly a read error. The chain has TRBV6-5 and TRBJ2-3; D gene unclear. This CDR3 has 13 residues. Germline V gene sequence: CDR1 MNHEY, CDR2 SVGAGI. CDR3: CASSYGSIDTQYF. DNA for the CDR3: TGTGCCAGCAGTTACGGAAGCATAGATACGCAGTATTTT.

This clonotype has only a few counts. The chain has TRBV6-2 or TRBV6-3 and TRBJ1-1; 8 bases line up with TRBD1. The V segment lost 5 bases and the J segment 4 bases; nucleotides outside the gene matches: 3. CDR3 length: 13 residues. Per germline, CDR1 MNHEY and CDR2 SVGEGT. Here the CDR3 reads CASSRDRLTEAFF. The CDR3 coding sequence is TGTGCCAGCAGTAGGGACAGGCTCACTGAAGCTTTCTTT.

This clonotype was detected only a few times. The chain joins TRBV19 to TRBJ2-7; D not resolved. V lost 4 bases, J lost 3 bases, and 25 bases lay in between. Germline V gene lookup returns CDR1 LNHDA and CDR2 SQIVND (reference sequence). The length of the CDR3 is 18 residues. The CDR3 loop reads CASSRESTVPHAVYEQYF. The CDR3 bases are TGTGCCAGTAGTAGGGAAAGTACCGTACCCCATGCCGTCTACGAGCAGTACTTC.

This clonotype has ten or more counts. V gene TRBV6-5 combines with J gene TRBJ1-5, with a tentative D call TRBD1 (6 bases). CDR3 length: 15 residues. V lost 6 bases and J 1 base, leaving 13 bases between the germline ends. Per the germline V gene, CDR1 is MNHEY and CDR2 is SVGAGI. The CDR3 coding sequence is TGTGCCAGCAGATCCCAGGGGCCGAGCAATCAGCCCCAGCATTTT. It encodes CASRSQGPSNQPQHF.

In this sample, this clonotype turned up a few times. The chain is built from TRBV20-1 and TRBJ2-5; 8 positions match TRBD2. Germline lookup yields CDR1 DFQATT and CDR2 SNEGSKA (reference sequence). The CDR3 spans 15 residues. With V trimmed by 6 bases and J by 2 bases, 11 bases remained unmatched. The CDR3 protein is CSAPIWTSSQETQYF. In DNA, the CDR3 is TGCAGTGCCCCAATCTGGACTAGCAGTCAAGAGACCCAGTACTTC.

This clonotype has ten or more counts. V gene TRBV7-8 combines with J gene TRBJ1-5; no clear D. CDR1 SGHVS and CDR2 FQNEAQ come from the germline V gene. This CDR3 spans 16 amino acids. The ends were cut back, 1 base at V and 4 bases at J, with 14 bases in the middle. The CDR3 nucleotides read TGTGCCAGCAGCTTAGGTGTGGAGCCCGTTAATCAGCCCCAGCATTTT. Translated: CASSLGVEPVNQPQHF.

This clonotype occurred many times. V gene TRBV20-1 combines with J gene TRBJ1-2; a possible D gene is TRBD1 (5 bases). Trimming took 4 bases from V and 4 from J, leaving 16 bases between them. The CDR3 sequence is 14 residues long. The germline V gene encodes CDR1 DFQATT and CDR2 SNEGSKA (reference sequence). The CDR3 coding sequence is TGCAGTGCTACGGGACCCCCGTCCATCTATGGCTACACCTTC. Its protein product is CSATGPPSIYGYTF.

The table lists this clonotype with a few counts. The V call is TRBV3-1, the J call TRBJ1-1; D remains unclear. V dropped 3 bases and J dropped 1 base, with 6 bases sitting between them. CDR3 length: 13 residues. From germline, CDR1 is LGHDT and CDR2 YNNKEL (reference sequence). The chain's CDR3 is CASSQVSNTEAFF. In nucleotides, the CDR3 is TGTGCCAGCAGCCAGGTATCGAACACTGAAGCTTTCTTT.

The table lists this clonotype with many counts. This chain connects TRBV12-5 to TRBJ2-3; D not certain. CDR3 size: 12 residues. CDR1 is LGHNT, CDR2 FRNRAP, per germline. V was pared by 6 bases and J by 1 base, with 5 bases between. The CDR3 region is CASGPGTDTQYF. CDR3 coding DNA: TGTGCTAGTGGGCCTGGCACAGATACGCAGTATTTT.

CDR3 region: CASSVGTSGRGEQFF. CDR3 coding DNA: TGTGCCAGCAGCGTAGGAACTAGCGGGAGAGGTGAGCAGTTCTTC. The chain combines TRBV9 with TRBJ2-1, with 11 bases identical to TRBD2. With 0 bases clipped from V and 9 bases from J, the junction kept 5 bases outside the gene matches. Germline lookup yields CDR1 SGDLS and CDR2 YYNGEE. This CDR3 region has 15 residues. Full variable domain (outside the CDR3, taken from reference TRBV9 and TRBJ2-1): DSGVTQTPKHLITATGQRVTLRCSPRSGDLSVYWYQQSLDQGLQFLIQYYNGEERAKGNILERFSAQQFPDLHSELNLSSLELGDSALYFCASSVGTSGRGEQFFGPGTRLTVL.

This clonotype has ten or more counts. The chain combines TRBV10-3 with TRBJ2-7; 7 bases are shared with TRBD2. Germline V CDR1 and CDR2: ENHRY, SYGVKD. This CDR3 is 14 amino acids long. The V and J ends lost 3 bases and 3 bases, in that order; junction bases with no gene match: 5. The CDR3 nucleotides read TGTGCCATCAGTGAAGTTGGGACTAACTACGAGCAGTACTTC. Residues: CAISEVGTNYEQYF.

V and J are TRBV5-6 and TRBJ1-1; D perhaps matches TRBD1 (6 bases). Trimming removed 2 bases from V and 1 base from J, with 9 bases in between. CDR1 and CDR2 (germline): SGHDT, YYEEEE. The CDR3 is 14 amino acids. The CDR3 DNA follows: TGTGCCAGCAGCTTACAGGGCTGGAACACTGAAGCTTTCTTT. It translates to CASSLQGWNTEAFF.

This clonotype was counted only a few times. The CDR3 end shows no conserved phenylalanine or tryptophan, and so a read error is likely. The DNA is left out, because the CDR3 cannot be placed on it with certainty; the CDR3 is given as TCRdb lists it. CDR3 sequence reads: CASHRDRVI. The chain is built from TRBV12-5 and TRBJ2-7; the listed D gene, TRBD1, was not tested against the DNA. The CDR3 is 9 amino acids long, termini counted. CDR1 and CDR2 (germline): LGHNT, FRNRAP.

This clonotype has ten or more counts. CDR3 bases: TGTGCCAGCAGTTACGTCGCCGGGGGGGGGAAGAGCTCCTACGAGCAGTACTTC. This encodes CASSYVAGGGKSSYEQYF. The chain joins TRBV6-5 to TRBJ2-7; TRBD2 agrees at 8 bases. This CDR3 contains 18 residues. Germline assignment: CDR1 MNHEY and CDR2 SVGAGI. J gave up 0 bases and V 2 bases, and 12 bases lay outside the gene matches.

This clonotype has at least ten counts. The DNA for the CDR3 is TGTGCCAGCAGCTCCAGTACTAGCGGGAGGGCAGATACGCAGTATTTT. Protein product: CASSSSTSGRADTQYF. The chain is built from TRBV7-3 and TRBJ2-3; 13 bases are a match to TRBD2. CDR3 length: 16 residues. CDR1 is SGHTA and CDR2 is FQGTGA in the germline V gene. With 4 bases clipped from V and 4 bases from J, the junction kept 5 bases outside the gene matches.